This T cell receptor beta chain was documented in a study of blood T cells in healthy people across ages (dated by TCRdb to between 2014 and 2017). As for the study more broadly: Template switching captured roughly one uniquely barcoded TCR beta cDNA molecule per two T cells in model experiments. To track age-related changes in TCR beta repertoire diversity, the study relied on deep sequencing normalized with unique cDNA molecular identifiers. Donors were grouped into four age groups: young (average roughly 15 years), middle-aged (under 40), aged (62) and long-lived (82). To avoid experimental bias, donors of different ages were distributed randomly across sequencing lanes. For two donors (one aged 18 to 30 and one aged 80 or older), the study analyzed two additional independent replicas of 1 million unique cDNA reads from the same blood draw. The investigation overall reported the following: Because profiling used bulk unsorted PBMCs, naive and antigen-experienced compartments could not be compared conclusively. The long-lived group showed more naive CD4+ T cells, fewer expanded clones and increased TCR diversity than the aged group, suggesting age selection. Estimates of total diversity based on one million sequenced T cells were considered lower bounds and underestimates. The CMV infection status of donors was not known, potentially confounding age-related changes in expanded clonotypes. There was a strong correlation between observed TCR beta diversity and the percentage of naive T cells measured by flow cytometry. Observed TCR beta diversity per million T cells fell roughly linearly with age, and a significant reduction was already apparent by age about 36.

The receptor library was made with 5' RACE. The sample was run on an Illumina HiSeq 2500. The second PCR ran for roughly 7 to 12 cycles and used a J-beta primer mix along with a sample-barcoded 5' primer. A unique molecular identifier was introduced onto each TCR beta cDNA molecule by a template-switch 5' adaptor carrying 12 random nucleotides. Each sample yielded at least 3 million CDR3-containing paired-end reads. All of the RNA was converted into first-strand cDNA using the Mint cDNA synthesis kit, with a TRBC-specific oligonucleotide serving as the primer. Following uracil-DNA glycosylase treatment, a first 18-cycle PCR with universal primers M1SS and BC2_uni_R was performed on all cDNA. In the original analysis: Normalization of each sample was performed by random selection of 1 million high-quality reads, each carrying a distinct molecular identifier. Instead of being binned into consensus sequences, reads that shared molecular identifiers were thrown out. MiTCR, with a Q25 quality threshold and the strictest error-elimination algorithm, was used for CDR3 identification, clonotype clustering and error correction. A nonparametric unseen species model with Euler transformation was used to estimate a lower bound on total TCR beta diversity. TCRdb passed the public sequencing reads through fastp at Q25 and MiXCR, retaining productive beta sequences. CDR3 protein duplicates are merged, each entry listing the most common genes and DNA. TCRdb, rather than the study authors, made the V and J calls. The sample yields approximately 810,000 distinct CDR3 sequences; about 37% were counted once. The ten largest clones add up to roughly 13% of the sample.

About this clonotype: The antigen it recognizes is unknown. It has no much larger one-base neighbor in the sample; base qualities were not kept.

The CDR3 holds 13 amino acids from the cysteine to the phenylalanine. Only CDR3 DNA remains: 39 bases, in frame from the first base. V and J are trimmed by 4 bases and 6 bases, and the gene matches miss 3 bases of the junction. CDR1 and CDR2 are read off the germline V gene as MGHDK and SYGVNS. Systemically healthy Caucasian individuals from Russia, 39 in total and aged roughly 6 to 95 years, were included as donors. Ten milliliters of peripheral blood were drawn from each donor into EDTA-treated Vacutainer tubes. Ficoll-Paque density-gradient centrifugation was used to isolate PBMCs, with at least 7 million obtained per sample. Total RNA was extracted from PBMCs with Trizol reagent, with at least 5 micrograms obtained per sample. For every donor, an aliquot of PBMCs went through flow cytometry to measure the percentages of naive CD45RAhigh/CD27high T cells.

The chain uses TRBV25-1 and TRBJ2-1; TRBD1 fits 7 bases in the junction. This receptor was obtained from a man aged 18 to 29 in good health. The sample taken for sequencing was blood. The CDR3 protein is CASSAAGGNEQFF. The DNA sequence is as follows: TGTGCCAGCAGTGCGGCAGGGGGCAATGAGCAGTTCTTC.